Detailed here is one TCR beta chain. Which antigen it targets is not known. No clone much larger than this one lies a single base away; base qualities are absent. V loses 1 base of germline sequence and J loses 7 bases, and the interval between the two ends is 11 bases. CDR1 and CDR2 are drawn from the germline V gene (reference sequence): GTSNPN, SVGIG. The CDR3 runs 13 amino acids, cysteine and phenylalanine included. Of all the DNA, just the CDR3 is kept, 39 bases in frame from base 1. Separate from the approximately 700-subject first cohort, the validation cohort of about 110 subjects was the group to which the donors belonged. The sample comes from a study of cytomegalovirus exposure and HLA in healthy donors (dated by TCRdb to 2015 to 2018). With respect to the entire study: A later analysis indicated that the roughly 120 validation repertoires were generated on the platform also employed for the roughly 720 repertoires of the first cohort. High-throughput TCR immunosequencing, statistical association of individual TCRs with disease status, and machine learning were combined to predict cytomegalovirus infection status. The study was designed to test whether signatures of past pathogen exposure could be identified by cataloging public T cell receptors. In addition to the first cohort of several hundred subjects, a separate validation cohort of over 90 different subjects was used. The study at large found these results: The study gave a list of about 150 TCR beta chains associated with cytomegalovirus. The validation cohort had no HLA typing available for a later analysis, so co-occurrence within that cohort was assessed over all 130 or so repertoires. In vitro tests confirmed that a few of the cytomegalovirus-associated TCR beta chains recognize cytomegalovirus antigens. Subsequent analysis determined that TCRs grouped into clusters in the first cohort also showed a tendency toward co-occurrence across the roughly 120 validation repertoires, and 85% to 95% of cluster scores exceeded 0. Across donors, most TCR sequences were observed very rarely, whereas some public TCRs were present in many individuals. The classifier was reported to diagnose cytomegalovirus status with high specificity and sensitivity in both the original and validation cohorts. According to the authors, the approach could potentially be generalized to other disease states and immunological phenotypes.

The method behind the library was the immunoSEQ multiplex PCR assay. The study's own analysis went as follows. A statistical classification framework was built to diagnose cytomegalovirus status from the catalog of TCR beta chain sequences. TCRdb provides this immuneACCESS table in a form limited to in-frame rearrangements. Some clones are lacking; in checked studies, under half of them reflect an unresolved V gene, and why the rest are absent is not known. Clone size and the V and J calls come from that table; the DNA yielded D and trimming. The sample table contains about 330,000 clones; only one count was recorded for roughly 87% of them. The ten biggest clones cover roughly 1.1% of the sample.

The receptor chain draws on TRBV30 and TRBJ1-5; there is no confident call for the D gene. Sequencing input: PBMCs. This TCR was recovered from a woman under 40 in good health and CMV-seropositive. The nucleotide sequence is given as TGTGCCTGGAGTGCTGGGCCATGGCAGCCCCAGCATTTT. Its translation reads: CAWSAGPWQPQHF.